The 27 T cell receptor beta chains reported below all come from one sample, sequenced in a study of T-cell reconstitution after alpha-beta-depleted transplantation in children. Library preparation (for TCRbeta) was performed with unique molecular identifiers. One entry per CDR3 protein, called by TCRdb with MiXCR from the PCR reads. The data hold fewer than 150,000 distinct CDR3 sequences, with roughly 10% observed a single time. The sequences come from PBMCs, mostly from graft donor cells, collected 180 days after TCRalphabeta/CD19-depleted stem cell transplant. These receptors were taken from a girl under three years old who had a stem cell transplant for combined immunodeficiency, so the T cells may come from the graft donor.

V usage is TRBV5-1 and J usage is TRBJ2-5, with D uncertain. This CDR3 is built from 15 residues. Deletions cut 0 bases from V and 2 bases from J, with 11 bases between. CDR1 and CDR2 from the germline V gene are SGHRS and YFSETQ. The CDR3 coding sequence is TGCGCCAGCAGCTTGGTAGGGAAGGGACAAGAGACCCAGTACTTC. Translated, it gives CASSLVGKGQETQYF.

Ten or more counts support this clonotype. The genes are TRBV5-1 and TRBJ2-7; D is unresolved. Germline V gene lookup returns CDR1 SGHRS and CDR2 YFSETQ. Trimming removed 0 bases from V and 4 bases from J, with 5 bases in between. This CDR3 is 12 amino acids long. CDR3 in DNA: TGCGCCAGCAGCTTGGAAGGTTACGAGCAGTACTTC. This codes for CASSLEGYEQYF.

The chain has TRBV19 and TRBJ2-2; no reliable D call. The germline CDR1 and CDR2 sequences are LNHDA and SQIVND (reference sequence). CDR3 length equals 15 residues. V was pared by 5 bases and J by 1 base, with 11 bases between. In nucleotides, the CDR3 is TGTGCCAGTAGTCCCTCCCCAGGGAACACCGGGGAGCTGTTTTTT. Translating gives CASSPSPGNTGELFF. Drawing the rest from reference TRBV19 and TRBJ2-2, the complete variable domain is DGGITQSPKYLFRKEGQNVTLSCEQNLNHDAMYWYRQDPGQGLRLIYYSQIVNDFQKGDIAEGYSVSREKKESFPLTVTSAQKNPTAFYLCASSPSPGNTGELFFGEGSRLTVL.

J is TRBJ2-2 and V is TRBV5-1, with TRBD2 identical over 10 bases. V lost 2 bases and J lost 6; bases outside the gene matches: 10. The CDR3 covers 17 residues. Per germline, CDR1 SGHRS and CDR2 YFSETQ. The CDR3 here is CASSFLLAGGPPGELFF. CDR3 sequence (DNA): TGCGCCAGCAGCTTTCTTTTAGCGGGAGGACCCCCCGGGGAGCTGTTTTTT.

Ten or more counts support this clonotype. V and J are TRBV12-3 or TRBV12-4 and TRBJ1-1; no firm D call. The CDR3 totals 15 residues. V shed 3 bases and J shed 1 base, with 12 bases lying between them. The CDR3, as DNA: TGTGCCAGCAGTTTCCCGGATATTCAGAACACTGAAGCTTTCTTT. Amino acids: CASSFPDIQNTEAFF.

This clonotype has just a few counts. This chain connects TRBV27 to TRBJ2-7, with D maybe TRBD2 (5 bases). V was shortened by 3 bases and J by 7 bases, with 19 bases between the two germline ends. Germline V gives CDR1 MNHEY, CDR2 SMNVEV (reference sequence). CDR3 length equals 15 residues. CDR3 DNA: TGTGCCAGCAGTTTCGGCCGGGGTCTAGATACTGAGCAGTACTTC. It translates to CASSFGRGLDTEQYF.

With regard to this clonotype: Germline is not matched at one junction end, which may reflect a read error. The chain combines TRBV29-1 with TRBJ2-2; TRBD2 agrees at 7 bases. The germline CDR1 and CDR2 sequences are SQVTM and ANQGSEA. The CDR3 loop spans 13 amino acids. CDR3 coding DNA: TGCAGCGTTCAAGAGGGAGGGACCGGGGAGCTGTTTTTT. Protein: CSVQEGGTGELFF.

This clonotype has only a few counts. The chain links TRBV7-8 to TRBJ2-5; 9 nucleotides align to TRBD2. Germline loops: CDR1 SGHVS, CDR2 FQNEAQ. This CDR3 is built from 15 residues. The junction had 8 bases not matched to a gene; V was cut back by 3 bases and J by 6 bases. CDR3 in amino acids: CASSFVGGGAKTQYF. CDR3 nucleotide sequence: TGTGCCAGCAGCTTCGTGGGCGGGGGGGCAAAGACCCAGTACTTC.

The CDR3 loop is CSARTEVNQPQHF. CDR3 DNA sequence: TGCAGTGCTAGGACTGAAGTCAATCAGCCCCAGCATTTT. This sequence joins TRBV20-1 and TRBJ1-5; D gene uncertain. Germline V gene sequence: CDR1 DFQATT, CDR2 SNEGSKA (reference sequence). This CDR3 region has 13 residues. V was shortened by 3 bases and J by 3 bases, with 9 bases between the two germline ends.

This clonotype has more than one count but fewer than ten. The V gene is TRBV20-1, the J gene TRBJ2-3; TRBD2 might be the D (5 bases). Between the trimmed V and J ends, which lost 0 bases and 5 bases, there was a span of 9 bases. This CDR3 region has 13 residues. CDR1 and CDR2 (germline): DFQATT, SNEGSKA (reference sequence). The CDR3 nucleotides are TGCAGTGCTAGAGATCCCGGACTAGATACGCAGTATTTT. It translates to CSARDPGLDTQYF.

This clonotype appeared a few times. The chain has TRBV29-1 and TRBJ2-5; a weak D match, TRBD1 (6 bases). Germline CDR1 reads SQVTM; CDR2 reads ANQGSEA. The CDR3 totals 14 residues. The V and J ends lost 7 bases and 3 bases respectively, with 18 bases between them. The CDR3 nucleotides read TGCAGCGCCCAGGGGCCCTCCCCGGAAGAGACCCAGTACTTC. Its protein product is CSAQGPSPEETQYF.

This clonotype was seen only a few times. The V call is TRBV7-2, the J call TRBJ1-5, with 7 bases fitting TRBD1. The germline CDR1 and CDR2 sequences are SGHTA and FQGNSA. CDR3 length: 15 residues. J gave up 2 bases and V 5 bases, and 6 bases lay outside the gene matches. CDR3: CASSDRVAGNQPQHF. The CDR3 DNA follows: TGTGCCAGCAGCGACAGGGTTGCGGGCAATCAGCCCCAGCATTTT.

This chain connects TRBV6-5 to TRBJ2-3; D gene ambiguous. The CDR3 totals 14 residues. Trimming removed 0 bases at V and 0 bases at J, with 4 bases between. CDR1 is MNHEY, CDR2 SVGAGI, per germline. The CDR3 DNA sequence: TGTGCCAGCAGTTACTCGAGCAGCACAGATACGCAGTATTTT. It yields the protein CASSYSSSTDTQYF.

The rearrangement uses TRBV24-1 and TRBJ2-6; tentatively, D is TRBD2 (5 bases). This CDR3 has 16 residues. The V end was cut by 3 bases, the J end by 2 bases, with 10 bases between. Germline V CDR1 and CDR2: KGHDR, SFDVKD. CDR3 in DNA: TGTGCCACCAGTGATAGCCGGGGAGCTGGGGCCAACGTCCTGACTTTC. It codes for CATSDSRGAGANVLTF.

This clonotype was observed a handful of times. The DNA for the CDR3 is TGTGCCAGCAGCTTACTACAGGGGGAGAATGAGCAGTTCTTC. Protein sequence: CASSLLQGENEQFF. The J gene is TRBJ2-1, the V gene TRBV7-8, with 8 nucleotides matching TRBD1. The CDR3 contains 14 residues. V lost 2 bases and J lost 7; bases outside the gene matches: 4. From germline, CDR1 is SGHVS and CDR2 FQNEAQ.

The chain uses TRBV12-3 or TRBV12-4 and TRBJ2-1; D is ambiguous. Trimming took off 2 bases at V and 7 bases at J, with 6 bases between the two ends. CDR3 length: 12 residues. The CDR3 DNA follows: TGTGCCAGCAGTTTAATTGTGAATGAGCAGTTCTTC. As protein: CASSLIVNEQFF.

This clonotype has at least ten counts. DNA for the CDR3: TGTGCCAGCTCACCTGGACTCGGCTACGAGCAGTACTTC. It yields the protein CASSPGLGYEQYF. The chain recombines TRBV18 with TRBJ2-7, with D perhaps matching TRBD2 (5 bases). V lost 3 bases and J 3 bases, leaving 9 bases between the germline ends. This CDR3 has 13 residues. The germline V gene encodes CDR1 KGHSH and CDR2 LQKENI.

The CDR3 nucleotides read TGTGCCAGCAGTTTAGAATTTCCAGGTGCGGATGGCTACACCTTC. Amino acids: CASSLEFPGADGYTF. The V and J genes are TRBV12-3 or TRBV12-4 and TRBJ1-2; no clear D gene. The V and J ends lost 1 base and 6 bases respectively, with 15 bases between them. This CDR3 has 15 amino acids.

This clonotype has more than one count but fewer than ten. This chain links TRBV11-2 with TRBJ2-3; D assignment may be TRBD1 or TRBD2 (6 bases each). CDR1 and CDR2 from the germline V gene are SGHAT and FQNNGV. V lost 2 bases to trimming and J lost 1 base, with 28 bases between them. This CDR3 spans 21 amino acids. CDR3 in amino acids: CASSLYGGRGIGLLRTDTQYF. The CDR3 bases are TGTGCCAGCAGCTTATATGGGGGGCGAGGTATCGGCCTACTTCGCACAGATACGCAGTATTTT.

The table lists this clonotype with a few counts. J is TRBJ2-5 and V is TRBV12-3 or TRBV12-4; no reliable D call. CDR3 length: 12 residues. V shed 3 bases and J shed 8 bases, with 10 bases lying between them. The CDR3 loop is CASSFLDFTQYF. The CDR3 bases are TGTGCCAGCAGTTTTCTTGACTTCACCCAGTACTTC.

Only a few counts were recorded for this clonotype. The V gene is TRBV20-1, the J gene TRBJ2-1, with 12 bases identical to TRBD1. The germline CDR1 and CDR2 sequences are DFQATT and SNEGSKA (reference sequence). The V segment lost 6 bases and the J segment 10 bases; nucleotides outside the gene matches: 10. This CDR3 region has 14 residues. CDR3 DNA: TGCAGTGCGACCCGGGACAGGGGGCGGCGGGAGCAGTTCTTC. Its protein is CSATRDRGRREQFF.

At least ten counts were recorded for this clonotype. The V gene is TRBV12-3 or TRBV12-4, the J gene TRBJ1-1; possible D gene TRBD1, 5 bases. CDR3 length: 14 amino acids. The V and J ends lost 3 bases and 1 base respectively, with 9 bases between them. The CDR3 loop reads CASSLTDRNTEAFF. CDR3 DNA: TGTGCCAGCAGTTTGACAGACAGGAACACTGAAGCTTTCTTT.

This clonotype was recorded a few times. The rearrangement joins TRBV21-1 to TRBJ2-2; TRBD2, as called in the table, went unchecked against the DNA. TRBV21-1 is reported as a pseudogene. CDR3 length: 17 amino acids. The DNA of the CDR3 is TGTGCCAGCAGCAAAGAGTCGGAACTAGCGGACACCGGGGAGCTGTTTTTT. Its protein product is CASSKESELADTGELFF.

This clonotype was seen many times. V usage is TRBV27 and J usage is TRBJ1-5; D is uncertain. V was clipped by 5 bases and J by 2 bases, with 19 bases between them. The CDR3 sequence is 17 residues long. Germline assignment: CDR1 MNHEY and CDR2 SMNVEV (reference sequence). CDR3 nucleotides: TGTGCCAGCAGTGCCAGAACGGCAGCCCGCGGCAATCAGCCCCAGCATTTT. Translation gives CASSARTAARGNQPQHF.

In this sample, this clonotype turned up a few times. The V and J genes are TRBV20-1 and TRBJ2-5, with 8 bases lining up with TRBD1. Germline lookup yields CDR1 DFQATT and CDR2 SNEGSKA (reference sequence). The CDR3 sequence is 15 residues long. The V gene end was trimmed by 3 bases and the J gene end by 5 bases; junction bases not matched to a gene: 11. The CDR3 bases are TGCAGTGCTAGCAGGGGCAGGGGGCTTTTTGAGACCCAGTACTTC. Its protein product is CSASRGRGLFETQYF.

A few counts support this clonotype. V usage is TRBV12-3 or TRBV12-4 and J usage is TRBJ2-1; D perhaps matches TRBD2 (7 bases). The CDR3 sequence is 15 residues long. V lost 4 bases to trimming and J lost 9 bases, with 19 bases between them. The CDR3 sequence is CASSSRARGGGEQFF. For the CDR3, the DNA is TGTGCCAGCAGTTCCCGGGCACGGGGAGGGGGTGAGCAGTTCTTC.

CDR3 nucleotides: TGTGCCAGCAGCTTAGGGCTCGGGACTAGCGGGACCCCAGATACGCAGTATTTT. Translating it yields CASSLGLGTSGTPDTQYF. V usage is TRBV7-2 and J usage is TRBJ2-3; 13 positions match TRBD2. This CDR3 is built from 18 residues. The ends lost 1 base at V and 4 bases at J; junction bases unmatched: 8. Germline CDR1 reads SGHTA; CDR2 reads FQGNSA.